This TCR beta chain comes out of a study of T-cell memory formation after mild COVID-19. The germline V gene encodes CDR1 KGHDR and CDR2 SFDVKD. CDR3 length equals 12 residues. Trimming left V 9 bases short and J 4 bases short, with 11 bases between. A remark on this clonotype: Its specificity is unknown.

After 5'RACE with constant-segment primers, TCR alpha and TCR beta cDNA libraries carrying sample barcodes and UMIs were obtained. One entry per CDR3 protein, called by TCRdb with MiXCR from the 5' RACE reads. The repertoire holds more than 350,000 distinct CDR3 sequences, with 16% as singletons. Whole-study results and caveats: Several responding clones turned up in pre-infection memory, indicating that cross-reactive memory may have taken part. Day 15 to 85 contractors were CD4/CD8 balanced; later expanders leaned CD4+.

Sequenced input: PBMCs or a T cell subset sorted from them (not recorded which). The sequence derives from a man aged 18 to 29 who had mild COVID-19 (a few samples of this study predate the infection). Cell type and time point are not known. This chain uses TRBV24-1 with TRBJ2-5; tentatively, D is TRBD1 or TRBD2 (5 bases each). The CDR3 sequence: CATSQGRETQYF. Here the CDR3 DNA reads TGTGCCACCTCCCAGGGACGAGAGACCCAGTACTTC.